The 20 T cell receptor beta chains below all came from one sample that was sequenced in a study of blood T cell repertoires in COVID-19. TCRdb's copy holds only in-frame clones and misses some; the assay was immunoSEQ multiplex PCR. The sample includes about 260,000 clones, over 75% of them seen just once. The sequencing sample was made of peripheral blood. These receptors were collected from a woman between 50 and 59 years old with acute or convalescent COVID-19.

This clone showed up just a few times. The chain employs TRBV6-5 and TRBJ1-5; D might be TRBD1 (6 bases). In germline, CDR1 is MNHEY, CDR2 SVGAGI. CDR3 size: 15 residues. Trimming removed 2 bases from V and 0 bases from J, with 8 bases in between. Here the CDR3 DNA reads TGTGCCAGCAGTTACGGGACATATAGCAATCAGCCCCAGCATTTT. Protein product: CASSYGTYSNQPQHF.

This chain connects TRBV27 to TRBJ1-1; D is perhaps TRBD1 (6 bases). The CDR3 has 13 residues. The ends were cut back, 10 bases at V and 3 bases at J, with 15 bases in the middle. Germline values: CDR1 MNHEY, CDR2 SMNVEV (reference sequence). The CDR3 DNA follows: TGTGCCACCAAGACAGGCGCGTACACTGAAGCTTTCTTT. Translated, it gives CATKTGAYTEAFF.

The chain uses TRBV6-5 and TRBJ2-7, with TRBD2 matching over 10 bases. The CDR3 sequence is 14 residues long. Germline-derived CDR1 and CDR2 are MNHEY and SVGAGI. J lost 4 bases, V lost 5 bases, and 5 bases had no gene match. The chain's CDR3 is CASSKLAGTYEQYF. The CDR3 DNA follows: TGTGCCAGCAGTAAACTAGCGGGAACGTACGAGCAGTACTTC.

V usage is TRBV23-1 and J usage is TRBJ1-5; D not resolved. TRBV23-1 is reported as an ORF; its role is uncertain. The CDR3 sequence is 18 residues long. V gave up 7 bases and J gave up 0 bases, with 22 bases separating them. The CDR3 is CASNPSQPTGYSNQPQHF. DNA of the CDR3: TGCGCCAGCAACCCGAGCCAGCCGACGGGTTATAGCAATCAGCCCCAGCATTTT.

The chain recombines TRBV28 with TRBJ2-1; possibly TRBD2 for D (5 bases). CDR1 is MDHEN and CDR2 is SYDVKM in the germline V gene. This CDR3 is 15 amino acids long. V was pared by 6 bases and J by 0 bases, with 12 bases between. The CDR3, as DNA: TGTGCCAGCAGGGACTCGCTAGCCTCCTACAATGAGCAGTTCTTC. Residues: CASRDSLASYNEQFF. The entire variable domain, with the rest obtained from reference TRBV28 and TRBJ2-1, is as follows: DVKVTQSSRYLVKRTGEKVFLECVQDMDHENMFWYRQDPGLGLRLIYFSYDVKMKEKGDIPEGYSVSREKKERFSLILESASTNQTSMYLCASRDSLASYNEQFFGPGTRLTVL.

The sample holds a few counts of this clone. The chain combines TRBV2 with TRBJ2-7; 7 bases agree with TRBD1. The CDR3 totals 15 residues. In germline, CDR1 is SNHLY, CDR2 FYNNEI. J gave up 7 bases and V 3 bases, and 12 bases lay outside the gene matches. DNA for the CDR3: TGTGCCAGCAGTGACAGGGGGACACCCCTGGGGGAGCAGTACTTC. Translation gives CASSDRGTPLGEQYF.

J is TRBJ2-7 and V is TRBV18, with 9 bases aligning to TRBD1. After removal of 6 bases from V and 6 bases from J, the junction contained 6 bases not matched to a gene. CDR1 and CDR2 from the germline V gene are KGHSH and LQKENI. The CDR3 contains 13 residues. The CDR3: CASSPGQGVEQYF. The CDR3 DNA sequence: TGTGCCAGCTCCCCGGGACAGGGTGTCGAGCAGTACTTC.

This CDR3 is CASSTESSYEQYF. The CDR3 nucleotides read TGTGCCAGCAGTACCGAGAGCTCCTACGAGCAGTACTTC. The genes are TRBV27 and TRBJ2-7, with D unclear. Germline V gene data show CDR1 as MNHEY and CDR2 as SMNVEV (reference sequence). Trimming took 5 bases from V and 0 from J, leaving 8 bases between them. The CDR3 extends over 13 amino acids.

V usage is TRBV7-3 and J usage is TRBJ1-6, with TRBD1 matching over 7 bases. The germline gives CDR1 SGHTA, CDR2 FQGTGA. V trimming: 2 bases; J trimming: 5 bases; junction bases outside the gene matches: 15. The CDR3 has 19 amino acids. The CDR3, as DNA: TGTGCCAGCAGCTTACGGCCCTGGGTGACAGGGTCGGATAATTCACCCCTCCACTTT. Translating gives CASSLRPWVTGSDNSPLHF.

The genes are TRBV10-3 and TRBJ2-7, with D unresolved. The CDR3 has 11 residues. Germline CDR1 is ENHRY and CDR2 is SYGVKD. Trimming pared 5 bases from V and 3 bases from J, leaving 5 bases between. CDR3 sequence reads: CAISPNYEQYF. CDR3 DNA sequence: TGTGCCATCAGTCCAAACTACGAGCAGTACTTC.

The chain links TRBV6-2 or TRBV6-3 to TRBJ1-4; D is unresolved. Between the trimmed V and J ends, which lost 0 bases and 10 bases, there was a span of 9 bases. There are 13 residues in the CDR3. Germline V lookup: CDR1 MNHEY, CDR2 SVGEGT. For the CDR3, the DNA is TGTGCCAGCAGTTACTCTTCGGGGTTAAAACTGTTTTTT. It yields the protein CASSYSSGLKLFF.

The chain uses TRBV6-5 and TRBJ1-2; D may be TRBD1 (6 bases). The CDR3 length is 15 residues. Germline CDR1 MNHEY, CDR2 SVGAGI. CDR3 nucleotides: TGTGCAAGTGGGGGGGCCAATGCCCAGAACTATGGCTACACCTTC. Translating gives CASGGANAQNYGYTF.

CDR3 region: CASSPSPGEGLTDTQYF. CDR3 DNA: TGTGCCAGCAGCCCCAGTCCCGGGGAGGGTCTTACAGATACGCAGTATTTT. This chain links TRBV13 with TRBJ2-3, with 7 bases aligning to TRBD2. V was clipped by 5 bases and J by 3 bases; unmatched bases: 14. The CDR3 extends over 17 amino acids. Germline CDR1 reads PRHDT; CDR2 reads FYEKMQ (reference sequence).

This chain connects TRBV9 to TRBJ1-1; no clear D gene. With 2 bases removed from V and 1 base from J, the gap between germline ends came to 12 bases. CDR1 and CDR2 from the germline V gene are SGDLS and YYNGEE. The CDR3 runs 15 residues. The CDR3 here is CASSVGAPENTEAFF. The CDR3 nucleotides read TGTGCCAGCAGCGTTGGAGCCCCCGAGAACACTGAAGCTTTCTTT. The variable domain in full, completed from reference TRBV9 and TRBJ1-1, reads DSGVTQTPKHLITATGQRVTLRCSPRSGDLSVYWYQQSLDQGLQFLIQYYNGEERAKGNILERFSAQQFPDLHSELNLSSLELGDSALYFCASSVGAPENTEAFFGQGTRLTVV.

This clone showed up just once. This chain uses TRBV9 with TRBJ2-7; D is unresolved. CDR3 length: 15 residues. Germline lookup yields CDR1 SGDLS and CDR2 YYNGEE. Trimming removed 4 bases at V and 1 base at J, with 15 bases between. As DNA, the CDR3 is TGTGCCAGCAGCCCGACCGTTGGAGTTTCCTACGAGCAGTACTTC. Translated, it gives CASSPTVGVSYEQYF. The full variable domain, its missing parts supplied by reference TRBV9 and TRBJ2-7, is DSGVTQTPKHLITATGQRVTLRCSPRSGDLSVYWYQQSLDQGLQFLIQYYNGEERAKGNILERFSAQQFPDLHSELNLSSLELGDSALYFCASSPTVGVSYEQYFGPGTRLTVT.

This clone was counted ten times or more. The V call is TRBV5-1, the J call TRBJ1-1, with 7 nucleotides matching TRBD1. This CDR3 has 13 amino acids. V shed 0 bases, J shed 11 bases, and the junction held 7 bases outside the gene matches. Germline V gene sequence: CDR1 SGHRS, CDR2 YFSETQ. CDR3: CASSLAGQPLAFF. Written as DNA, the CDR3 is TGCGCCAGCAGCTTGGCGGGACAGCCGTTGGCTTTCTTT.

This chain uses TRBV7-9 with TRBJ2-7; perhaps TRBD1 as D (6 bases). Germline CDR1 and CDR2: SEHNR and FQNEAQ (reference sequence). The CDR3 has 14 amino acids. The germline V and J ends were trimmed by 0 bases and 3 bases, with 9 bases remaining between them. The CDR3 nucleotides are TGTGCCAGCAGCTTAGCGGGACAAAACTACGAGCAGTACTTC. This encodes CASSLAGQNYEQYF.

The V and J genes are TRBV29-1 and TRBJ2-3; 11 bases line up with TRBD2. Germline loops: CDR1 SQVTM, CDR2 ANQGSEA. Trimming took 6 bases from V and 0 from J; bases not matched to a gene: 5. The CDR3 runs 15 residues. CDR3 coding DNA: TGCAGCGTGGGGGGACTAGCGGCTAGCACAGATACGCAGTATTTT. Its translation: CSVGGLAASTDTQYF.

The chain joins TRBV24-1 to TRBJ1-4; D remains unclear. V lost 4 bases and J 0 bases, leaving 14 bases between the germline ends. The CDR3 is made up of 17 amino acids. Germline-derived CDR1 and CDR2 are KGHDR and SFDVKD. The DNA for the CDR3 is TGTGCCACCAGTGACTCAACAGAGCACGCAACTAATGAAAAACTGTTTTTT. Protein product: CATSDSTEHATNEKLFF.

This sequence joins TRBV3-1 (or the pseudogene TRBV3-2) and TRBJ2-1, with 7 bases identical to TRBD1. This CDR3 has 16 residues. Germline assignment: CDR1 LGHDT and CDR2 YNNKEL (reference sequence). J gave up 6 bases and V 1 base, and 9 bases lay outside the gene matches. For the CDR3, the DNA is TGTGCCAGCAGCCAAGGTTTTCAGGGGGTCCCCAATGAGCAGTTCTTC. It encodes CASSQGFQGVPNEQFF.